These 13 T cell receptor beta chains were all obtained from the same sample, sequenced in a study of identical twins. MiXCR was run by TCRdb on the 5' RACE reads, yielding one entry per CDR3 protein. The sample yields around 1.7 million distinct CDR3 sequences, about 30% seen once. The specimen sequenced was cord blood. These receptors came from a newborn girl in good health.

The chain joins TRBV28 to TRBJ1-4; 9 positions match TRBD1. This CDR3 is 18 amino acids long. The germline gives CDR1 MDHEN, CDR2 SYDVKM. After removal of 2 bases from V and 0 bases from J, the junction contained 7 bases not matched to a gene. The CDR3 sequence is CASSLGDREPATNEKLFF. In nucleotides, the CDR3 is TGTGCCAGCAGTTTAGGGGACAGGGAACCTGCAACTAATGAAAAACTGTTTTTT.

This sequence joins TRBV20-1 and TRBJ1-2; 8 positions agree with TRBD1. Germline loops: CDR1 DFQATT, CDR2 SNEGSKA (reference sequence). The CDR3 extends over 13 amino acids. J gave up 3 bases and V 2 bases, and 2 bases lay outside the gene matches. Here the CDR3 reads CSARQDRDYGYTF. The CDR3 DNA is TGCAGTGCTAGACAGGACAGGGACTATGGCTACACCTTC.

The rearrangement uses TRBV10-3 and TRBJ1-2; weak D call: TRBD1 (6 bases). The CDR3 sequence is 17 residues long. Germline CDR1 is ENHRY and CDR2 is SYGVKD. V shed 0 bases and J shed 0 bases, with 14 bases lying between them. DNA for the CDR3: TGTGCCATCAGTGAGTCCCCTCTACAGGGAGCTAACTATGGCTACACCTTC. Translating it yields CAISESPLQGANYGYTF.

The chain is built from TRBV5-6 and TRBJ2-3; D gene unclear. The germline V gene has CDR1 SGHDT and CDR2 YYEEEE. V dropped 4 bases and J dropped 5 bases, with 11 bases sitting between them. There are 13 residues in the CDR3. In nucleotides, the CDR3 is TGTGCCAGCAGCGTGATCCTTCAAGATACGCAGTATTTT. This sequence encodes CASSVILQDTQYF. The full variable domain, in which reference TRBV5-6 and TRBJ2-3 provide the parts outside the CDR3, is DAGVTQSPTHLIKTRGQQVTLRCSPKSGHDTVSWYQQALGQGPQFIFQYYEEEERQRGNFPDRFSGHQFPNYSSELNVNALLLGDSALYLCASSVILQDTQYFGPGTRLTVL.

The V call is TRBV2, the J call TRBJ2-3; D call uncertain. V shed 9 bases and J shed 9 bases, with 10 bases lying between them. This CDR3 is built from 10 residues. From germline, CDR1 is SNHLY and CDR2 FYNNEI. For the CDR3, the DNA is TGTGCCAGACTACCGGGCACGCAGTATTTT. Translating it yields CARLPGTQYF.

The V and J genes are TRBV6-4 and TRBJ2-3; TRBD2 matches at 9 bases. The CDR3 is 15 residues long. Trimming took 2 bases from V and 2 from J; bases not matched to a gene: 2. Germline V gene lookup returns CDR1 MRHNA and CDR2 SNTAGT. In DNA, the CDR3 is TGTGCCAGCAGTGACCCGGGACTAGCCACAGATACGCAGTATTTT. Protein product: CASSDPGLATDTQYF.

This rearrangement joins TRBV6-5 to TRBJ2-7; weak D call: TRBD1 (5 bases). Germline CDR1 reads MNHEY; CDR2 reads SVGAGI. This CDR3 is 13 amino acids long. V was pared by 6 bases and J by 8 bases, with 17 bases between. CDR3 region: CASSDQGYGQQYF. The DNA of the CDR3 is TGTGCCAGCAGCGATCAGGGCTACGGGCAGCAGTACTTC.

V usage is TRBV27 and J usage is TRBJ2-7; 10 nucleotides align to TRBD2. J lost 3 bases, V lost 5 bases, and 7 bases had no gene match. Germline lookup yields CDR1 MNHEY and CDR2 SMNVEV (reference sequence). The CDR3 contains 15 residues. As DNA, the CDR3 is TGTGCCAGCAGTCCCATAGCGGGAGGATTCTACGAGCAGTACTTC. It codes for CASSPIAGGFYEQYF.

This clonotype occurred a few times. The genes are TRBV20-1 and TRBJ2-3; D is uncertain. The CDR3 loop spans 18 amino acids. The germline V gene has CDR1 DFQATT and CDR2 SNEGSKA (reference sequence). V lost 1 base and J lost 0, with 20 bases in between. The CDR3 nucleotides are TGCAGTGCTAGAGGCCTACCGACCCTATTACCTAGCACAGATACGCAGTATTTT. This gives the protein CSARGLPTLLPSTDTQYF.

The sample holds many counts of this clonotype. The V call is TRBV12-3 or TRBV12-4, the J call TRBJ2-5; TRBD2 might be the D (6 bases). The CDR3 length is 14 residues. V lost 5 bases and J lost 2, with 12 bases in between. The CDR3 DNA follows: TGTGCCAGCAGTCCGCGGGACTTTCAAGAGACCCAGTACTTC. It yields the protein CASSPRDFQETQYF.

The V call is TRBV14, the J call TRBJ2-1; D gene unclear. This CDR3 contains 17 residues. Looked up from germline, CDR1 is SGHDN and CDR2 is FVKESK. V was cut by 4 bases and J by 6 bases, with 22 bases left in between. The CDR3: CASSPRVLALSRNEQFF. The CDR3 nucleotides read TGTGCCAGCAGCCCTAGGGTGCTTGCACTAAGTCGCAATGAGCAGTTCTTC.

Only a few counts were recorded for this clonotype. The rearrangement links TRBV21-1 to TRBJ2-3; TRBD1 is the table's D call and was not checked against the DNA. TRBV21-1 corresponds to a pseudogene. The CDR3 extends over 17 amino acids. The CDR3 spells CASSKGGDPQDTDTQYF. CDR3 nucleotide sequence: TGTGCCAGCAGCAAAGGTGGGGACCCCCAGGACACAGATACGCAGTATTTT.

In this sample, this clonotype turned up a few times. In DNA, the CDR3 is TGTGCCATCCGCCCCCCTCAGGGAGAAAAGGAAAAACTGTTTTTT. Protein product: CAIRPPQGEKEKLFF. The J gene is TRBJ1-4, the V gene TRBV10-3; the D gene is possibly TRBD1 (5 bases). The germline V gene has CDR1 ENHRY and CDR2 SYGVKD. Trimming shortened V by 8 bases and J by 8 bases, and 21 bases separated the two germline ends. The CDR3 runs to 15 residues.